This T cell receptor beta chain was recorded in a study of T cells in Graves' hyperthyroidism and ophthalmopathy. Study details: Blood was drawn when the patient was first diagnosed and still untreated.

Study-wide points: Most clonotypes expanded in thyroid above 0.001 were likewise present in blood.

Amplified regions were TCR beta CDR3 sequences from RNA transcripts. With the HTBI primer set, the TCR CDR3 went through a first round of RT-PCR. One entry per CDR3 protein, called by TCRdb with MiXCR from the multiplex PCR reads. The sample lists 96,000 or so distinct CDR3 sequences, just over 50% occurring once. The CDR3 consists of 16 residues. Germline lookup yields CDR1 SGHTA and CDR2 FQGNSA. Trimming removed 1 base at V and 1 base at J, with 13 bases between. This clonotype was counted ten times or more. Its antigen is unidentified. This receptor was taken from a woman in her forties with Graves' hyperthyroidism. The chain couples TRBV7-2 to TRBJ2-5; D unclear. Sequencing was carried out using blood. For the CDR3, the DNA is TGTGCCAGCAGCTTAGTGCCCGGCAGGCTCCAAGAGACCCAGTACTTC. Its translation: CASSLVPGRLQETQYF.